The TCR beta chain under discussion was sequenced for a study of blood T cell repertoires in COVID-19. Study-wide context: Both acute and convalescent COVID-19 samples were obtained from the United States, Italy and Spain. The cDNA or gDNA used as material had been derived from T cells, B-cell-depleted T cells, or PBMCs.

The CDR3 spans 14 residues. Trimming removed 0 bases from V and 4 bases from J; junction bases left unmatched: 6. From germline, CDR1 is GTSNPN and CDR2 SVGIG (reference sequence). In the original processing: Amplifying reference gene primers gave estimates of nucleated cell counts. Clones were sequenced by immunoSEQ multiplex PCR, and TCRdb holds only the in-frame ones, with some missing. Clone size and V and J calls were adopted from that table, with D and trimming inferred from the DNA. The table records about 170,000 clones, 65% to 85% of them present only once. The source material was peripheral blood. The receptor was derived from a human donor with acute or convalescent COVID-19. The donor label of this sample is uncertain. The chain employs TRBV30 and TRBJ2-7; 7 nucleotides align to TRBD2. This CDR3 reads CAWSVGGARYEQYF. CDR3 bases: TGTGCCTGGAGTGTGGGAGGGGCACGGTACGAGCAGTACTTC. Combining the CDR3 with reference TRBV30 and TRBJ2-7 gives the whole variable domain SQTIHQWPATLVQPVGSPLSLECTVEGTSNPNLYWYRQAAGRGLQLLFYSVGIGQISSEVPQNLSASRPQDRQFILSSKKLLLSDSGFYLCAWSVGGARYEQYFGPGTRLTVT.